This entry features one T cell receptor (beta chain) sequence. Its antigen is undetermined. The sample belongs to a study of blood T cells in healthy people across ages. Findings and caveats of the study: Versus aged donors, long-lived donors had higher diversity and more naive CD4+ cells.

Using a J-beta primer mix together with a sample-barcoded 5' primer, a second PCR was run for about 7 to 12 cycles. TCRdb fed the 5' RACE reads into MiXCR, producing one record per CDR3 protein. Among approximately 600,000 distinct CDR3 sequences, about 53% were seen once, and the ten largest hold 30% to 40%. Specimen: blood. This TCR derives from a man aged 55-75 years in good health.

The CDR3 loop reads CASSPAGAGGTYEQYF. The CDR3 nucleotides read TGTGCCAGCAGCCCCGCGGGAGCGGGGGGTACCTACGAGCAGTACTTC. The rearrangement joins TRBV3-1 to TRBJ2-7, with 9 bases fitting TRBD2. The CDR3 loop spans 16 amino acids. The V gene's germline CDR1 is LGHDT and CDR2 YNNKEL (reference sequence). Trimming took 4 bases from V and 2 from J; bases not matched to a gene: 9.